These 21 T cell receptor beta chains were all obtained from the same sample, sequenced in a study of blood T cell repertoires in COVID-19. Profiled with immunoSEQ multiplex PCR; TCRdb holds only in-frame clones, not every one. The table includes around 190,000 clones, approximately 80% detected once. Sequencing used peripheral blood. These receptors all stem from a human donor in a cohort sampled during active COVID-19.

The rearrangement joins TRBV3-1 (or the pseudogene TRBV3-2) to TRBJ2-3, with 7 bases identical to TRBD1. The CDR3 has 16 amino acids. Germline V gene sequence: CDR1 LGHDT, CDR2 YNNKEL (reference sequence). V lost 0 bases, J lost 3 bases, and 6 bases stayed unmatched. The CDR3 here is CASSQDRTGLTDTQYF. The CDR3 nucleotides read TGTGCCAGCAGCCAAGATAGGACAGGACTGACAGATACGCAGTATTTT.

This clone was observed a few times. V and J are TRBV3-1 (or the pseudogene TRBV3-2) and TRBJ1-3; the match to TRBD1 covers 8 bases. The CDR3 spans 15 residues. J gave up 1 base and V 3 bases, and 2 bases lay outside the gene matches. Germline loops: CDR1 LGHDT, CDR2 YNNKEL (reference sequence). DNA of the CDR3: TGTGCCAGCAGCCACAGACAGGGGTCTGGAAACACCATATATTTT. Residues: CASSHRQGSGNTIYF.

The CDR3 reads CASSLELAGGHEQYF. The CDR3 coding sequence is TGTGCCAGCAGCTTGGAACTAGCGGGGGGGCACGAGCAGTACTTC. V usage is TRBV5-4 and J usage is TRBJ2-7, with 13 bases lining up with TRBD2. Germline V gene sequence: CDR1 SGHNT, CDR2 YYREEE (reference sequence). CDR3 length: 15 residues. The junction had 2 bases not matched to a gene; V was cut back by 0 bases and J by 5 bases.

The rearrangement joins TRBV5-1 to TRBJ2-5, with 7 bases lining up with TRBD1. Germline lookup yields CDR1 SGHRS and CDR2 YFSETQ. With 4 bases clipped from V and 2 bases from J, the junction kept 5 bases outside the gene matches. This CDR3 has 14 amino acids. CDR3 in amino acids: CASSRDSRQETQYF. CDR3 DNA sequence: TGCGCCAGCAGCCGGGACAGTAGACAAGAGACCCAGTACTTC.

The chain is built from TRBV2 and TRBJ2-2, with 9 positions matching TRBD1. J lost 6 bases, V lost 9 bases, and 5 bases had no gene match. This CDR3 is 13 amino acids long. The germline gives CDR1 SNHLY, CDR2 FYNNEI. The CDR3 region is CASTDRGAGELFF. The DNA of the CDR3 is TGTGCCAGTACCGACAGGGGGGCCGGGGAGCTGTTTTTT. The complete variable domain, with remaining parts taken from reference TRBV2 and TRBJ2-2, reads EPEVTQTPSHQVTQMGQEVILRCVPISNHLYFYWYRQILGQKVEFLVSFYNNEISEKSEIFDDQFSVERPDGSNFTLKIRSTKLEDSAMYFCASTDRGAGELFFGEGSRLTVL.

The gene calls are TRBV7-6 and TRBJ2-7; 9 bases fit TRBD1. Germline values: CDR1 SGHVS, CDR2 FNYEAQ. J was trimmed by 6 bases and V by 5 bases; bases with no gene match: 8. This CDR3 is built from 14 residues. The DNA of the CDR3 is TGTGCCAGCAGCGCTGGGACAGGGACAGGCGAGCAGTACTTC. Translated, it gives CASSAGTGTGEQYF.

The DNA for the CDR3 is TGTGCCAGCACCCTAAGGGGGGGGCTTGGCTACACCTTC. Translated: CASTLRGGLGYTF. This chain joins TRBV6-5 and TRBJ1-2; TRBD1 is a possible D gene (6 bases). Germline values: CDR1 MNHEY, CDR2 SVGAGI. This CDR3 has 13 amino acids. Trimming pared 7 bases from V and 7 bases from J, leaving 16 bases between.

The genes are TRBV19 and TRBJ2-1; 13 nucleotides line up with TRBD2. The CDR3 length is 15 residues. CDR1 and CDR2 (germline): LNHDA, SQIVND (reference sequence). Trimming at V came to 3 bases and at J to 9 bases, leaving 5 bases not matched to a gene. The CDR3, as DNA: TGTGCCAGTAGTATTCTGGGACTAGCGGGATCTGAGCAGTTCTTC. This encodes CASSILGLAGSEQFF.

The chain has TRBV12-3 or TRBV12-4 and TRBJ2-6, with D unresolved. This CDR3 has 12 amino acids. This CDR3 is CVTSSGANVLTF. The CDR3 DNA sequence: TGTGTGACATCGTCTGGGGCCAACGTCCTGACTTTC.

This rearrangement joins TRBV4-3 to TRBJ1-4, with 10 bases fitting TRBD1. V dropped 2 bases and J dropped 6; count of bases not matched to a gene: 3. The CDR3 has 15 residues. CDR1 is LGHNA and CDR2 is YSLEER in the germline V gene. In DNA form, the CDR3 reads TGCGCCAGCAGCCAAAACGGACAGGGGGATGAAAAACTGTTTTTT. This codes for CASSQNGQGDEKLFF.

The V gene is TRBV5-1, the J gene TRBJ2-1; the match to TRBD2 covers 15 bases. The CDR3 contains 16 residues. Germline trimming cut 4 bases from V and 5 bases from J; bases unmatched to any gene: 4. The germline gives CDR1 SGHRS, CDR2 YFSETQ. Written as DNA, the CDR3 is TGCGCCAGCAGCGCGGGACTAGCGGGAGGTAACAATGAGCAGTTCTTC. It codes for CASSAGLAGGNNEQFF.

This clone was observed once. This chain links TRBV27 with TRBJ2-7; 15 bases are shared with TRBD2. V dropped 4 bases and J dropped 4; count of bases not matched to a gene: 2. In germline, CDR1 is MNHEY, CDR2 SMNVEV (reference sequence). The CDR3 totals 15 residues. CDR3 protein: CASSYGTSGRYEQYF. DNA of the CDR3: TGTGCCAGCAGTTACGGGACTAGCGGGAGGTACGAGCAGTACTTC.

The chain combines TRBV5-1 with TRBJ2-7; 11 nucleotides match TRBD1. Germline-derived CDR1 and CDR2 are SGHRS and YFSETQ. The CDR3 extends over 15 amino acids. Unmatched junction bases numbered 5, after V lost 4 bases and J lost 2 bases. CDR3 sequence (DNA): TGCGCCAGCAGCGTGGGGACAGGGGGGGCCTACGAGCAGTACTTC. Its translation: CASSVGTGGAYEQYF. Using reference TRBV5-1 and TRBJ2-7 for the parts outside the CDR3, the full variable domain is KAGVTQTPRYLIKTRGQQVTLSCSPISGHRSVSWYQQTPGQGLQFLFEYFSETQRNKGNFPGRFSGRQFSNSRSEMNVSTLELGDSALYLCASSVGTGGAYEQYFGPGTRLTVT.

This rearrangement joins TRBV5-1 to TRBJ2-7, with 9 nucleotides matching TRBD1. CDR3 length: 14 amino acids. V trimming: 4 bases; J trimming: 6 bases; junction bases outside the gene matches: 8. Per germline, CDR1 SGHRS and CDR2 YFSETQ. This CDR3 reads CASSTDRGRGEQYF. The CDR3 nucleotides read TGCGCCAGCAGCACGGACAGGGGTCGGGGCGAGCAGTACTTC.

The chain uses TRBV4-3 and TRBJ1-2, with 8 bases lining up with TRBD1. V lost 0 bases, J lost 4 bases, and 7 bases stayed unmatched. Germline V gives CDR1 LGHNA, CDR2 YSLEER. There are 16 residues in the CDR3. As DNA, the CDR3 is TGCGCCAGCAGCCAAGACGGACAGGGTGTTCTCTATGGCTACACCTTC. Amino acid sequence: CASSQDGQGVLYGYTF.

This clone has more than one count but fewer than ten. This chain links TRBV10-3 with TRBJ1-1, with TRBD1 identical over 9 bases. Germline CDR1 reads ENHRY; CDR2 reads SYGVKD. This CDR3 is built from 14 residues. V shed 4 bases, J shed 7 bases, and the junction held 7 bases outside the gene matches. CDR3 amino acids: CAISGSGQGLEAFF. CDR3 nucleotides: TGTGCCATCAGTGGGTCGGGACAGGGCCTTGAAGCTTTCTTT.

CDR3: CASSISGGYEQYF. CDR3 nucleotide sequence: TGTGCCAGCTCAATCTCCGGAGGTTACGAGCAGTACTTC. The genes are TRBV18 and TRBJ2-7; possibly TRBD2 for D (5 bases). This CDR3 contains 13 residues. Germline-derived CDR1 and CDR2 are KGHSH and LQKENI. V was cut by 5 bases and J by 4 bases, with 12 bases left in between.

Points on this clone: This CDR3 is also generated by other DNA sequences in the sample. The CDR3 protein is CASSEASGSSYEQYF. Written as DNA, the CDR3 is TGTGCCAGCAGTGAGGCTAGCGGGAGCTCCTACGAGCAGTACTTC. The chain recombines TRBV6-1 with TRBJ2-7; 10 nucleotides line up with TRBD2. Germline CDR1 is MNHNS and CDR2 is SASEGT. V trimming: 3 bases; J trimming: 0 bases; junction bases outside the gene matches: 2. CDR3 length: 15 residues.

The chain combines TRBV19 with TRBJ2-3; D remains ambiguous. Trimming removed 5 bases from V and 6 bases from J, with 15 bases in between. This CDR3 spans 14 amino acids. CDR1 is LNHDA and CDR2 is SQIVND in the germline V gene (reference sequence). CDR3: CASSPRSLVDTQYF. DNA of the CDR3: TGTGCCAGTAGTCCTCGTTCCCTTGTGGATACGCAGTATTTT.

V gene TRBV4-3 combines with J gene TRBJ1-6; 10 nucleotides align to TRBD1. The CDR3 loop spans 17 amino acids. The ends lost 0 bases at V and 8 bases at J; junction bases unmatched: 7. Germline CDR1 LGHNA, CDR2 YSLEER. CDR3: CASSQDSGTGVYSPLHF. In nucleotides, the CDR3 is TGCGCCAGCAGCCAAGATAGCGGGACAGGGGTTTATTCACCCCTCCACTTT.

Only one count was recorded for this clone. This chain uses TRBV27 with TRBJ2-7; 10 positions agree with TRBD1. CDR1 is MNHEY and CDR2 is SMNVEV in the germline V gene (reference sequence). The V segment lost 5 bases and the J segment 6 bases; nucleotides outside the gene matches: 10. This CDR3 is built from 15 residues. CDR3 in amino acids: CASSAYPGQGSEQYF. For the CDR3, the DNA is TGTGCCAGCAGTGCATACCCGGGACAGGGGAGCGAGCAGTACTTC.